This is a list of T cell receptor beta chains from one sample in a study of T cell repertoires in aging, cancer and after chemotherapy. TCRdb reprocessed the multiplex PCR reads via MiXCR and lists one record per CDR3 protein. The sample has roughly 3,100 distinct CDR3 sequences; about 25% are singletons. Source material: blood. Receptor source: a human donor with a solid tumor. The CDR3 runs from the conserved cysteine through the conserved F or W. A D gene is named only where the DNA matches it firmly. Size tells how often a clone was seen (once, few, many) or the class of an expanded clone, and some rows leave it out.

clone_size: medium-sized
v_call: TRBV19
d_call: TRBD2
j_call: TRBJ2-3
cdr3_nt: TGTGCCAGTTCATCTAGCGGGAGTCGCACAGATACGCAGTATTTT
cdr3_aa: CASSSSGSRTDTQYF

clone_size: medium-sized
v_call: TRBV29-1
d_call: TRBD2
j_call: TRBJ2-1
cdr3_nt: TGCAGCGTTTCAACATTGGGACTAGCGGGAAGTGAGCAGTTCTTC
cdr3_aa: CSVSTLGLAGSEQFF

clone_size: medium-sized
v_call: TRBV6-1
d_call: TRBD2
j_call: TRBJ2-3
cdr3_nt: TGTGCCAGCAGTGAAACTAGCGGGGGGTACACAGATACGCAGTATTTT
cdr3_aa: CASSETSGGYTDTQYF

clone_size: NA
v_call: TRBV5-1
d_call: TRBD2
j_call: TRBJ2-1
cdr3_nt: TGCGCCAGCAGCCCCTCCGGGAGCGGGAGTCCGGGTGAGCAGTTCTTC
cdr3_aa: CASSPSGSGSPGEQFF

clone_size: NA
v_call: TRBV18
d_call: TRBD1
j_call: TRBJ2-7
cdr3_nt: TGTGCCAGCTCAAGCGGATGGACAGGGGGCGCGGTAATCTACGAGCAGTACTTC
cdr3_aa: CASSSGWTGGAVIYEQYF

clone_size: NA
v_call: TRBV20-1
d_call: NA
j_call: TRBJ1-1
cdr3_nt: TGCAGTGCTCATAAGGACTTTCCGCGTGGATTT
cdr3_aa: CSAHKDFPRGF

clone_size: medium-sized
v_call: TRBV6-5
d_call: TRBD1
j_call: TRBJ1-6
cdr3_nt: TGTGCCAGCAGTCTGACAGGGACGGGGTCCTATAATTCACCCCTCCACTTT
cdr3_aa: CASSLTGTGSYNSPLHF

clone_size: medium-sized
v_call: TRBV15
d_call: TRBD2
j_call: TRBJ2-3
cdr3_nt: TGTGCCACCAGCCCCTTAAGCGGGAGTAATCCAGATACGCAGTATTTT
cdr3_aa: CATSPLSGSNPDTQYF

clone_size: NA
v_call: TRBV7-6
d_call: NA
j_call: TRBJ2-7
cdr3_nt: TGTGCCAGCAGCCCCCCAGGTGGTCTGGAGCAGTACTTC
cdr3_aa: CASSPPGGLEQYF

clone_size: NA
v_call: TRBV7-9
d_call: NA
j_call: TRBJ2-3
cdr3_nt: TGTGCCACCCAGAGCCTTATTAGCACAGATACGCAGTATTTT
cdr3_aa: CATQSLISTDTQYF

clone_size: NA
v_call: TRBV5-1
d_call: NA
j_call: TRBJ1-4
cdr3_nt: TGCGCCAGCAGCTTGGAGGGAAGTGAAAAACTGTTTTTT
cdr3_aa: CASSLEGSEKLFF

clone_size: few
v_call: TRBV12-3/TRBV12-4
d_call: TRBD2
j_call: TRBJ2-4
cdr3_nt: TGTGCCAGCAGCCCAAGCGGGAGGGCCGGGAACATTCAGTACTTC
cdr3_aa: CASSPSGRAGNIQYF

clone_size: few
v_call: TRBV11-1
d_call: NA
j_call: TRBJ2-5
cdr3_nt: TGTGCCAGCAGCCGAGGAGAGGTGGGAGAGACCCAGTACTTC
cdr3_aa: CASSRGEVGETQYF

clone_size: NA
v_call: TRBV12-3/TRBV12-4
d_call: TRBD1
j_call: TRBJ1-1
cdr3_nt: TGTGCCAGCAGTGTCAGGGGGGCGGACACTGAAGCTTTCTTT
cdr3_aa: CASSVRGADTEAFF

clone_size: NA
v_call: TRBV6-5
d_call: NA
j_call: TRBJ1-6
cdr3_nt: TGTGCCAGCAGTTACTCGAAGCGCCCAGGATCACCCCTCCACTTT
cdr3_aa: CASSYSKRPGSPLHF

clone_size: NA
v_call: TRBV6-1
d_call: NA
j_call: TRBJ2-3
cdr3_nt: TGTGCCAGCAGTGAAGGACAGGAGAACACAGATACGCAGTATTTT
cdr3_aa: CASSEGQENTDTQYF

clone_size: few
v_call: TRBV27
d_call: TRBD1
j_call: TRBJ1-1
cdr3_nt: TGTGCCAGCAGACTGGACAGGGCGACTGAAGCTTTCTTT
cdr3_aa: CASRLDRATEAFF

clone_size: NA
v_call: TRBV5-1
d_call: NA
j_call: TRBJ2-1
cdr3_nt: TGCGCCAGCAGCTTGGGGATAAGCGTAAATGAGCAGTTCTTC
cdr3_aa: CASSLGISVNEQFF

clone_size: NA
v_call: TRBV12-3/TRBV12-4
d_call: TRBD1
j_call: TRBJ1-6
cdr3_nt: TGTGCCAGCAGACCTCGACAGGGGGCGGGAACTTCACCCCTCCACTTT
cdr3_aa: CASRPRQGAGTSPLHF

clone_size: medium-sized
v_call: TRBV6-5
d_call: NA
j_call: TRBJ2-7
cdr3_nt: TGTGCCAGCAGTTACGTCGGGGGACAGAGTTACGAGCAGTACTTC
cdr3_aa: CASSYVGGQSYEQYF

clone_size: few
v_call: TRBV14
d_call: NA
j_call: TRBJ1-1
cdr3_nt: TGTGCCAGCAGCCAAGATCGGAACACTGAAGCTTTCTTT
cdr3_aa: CASSQDRNTEAFF

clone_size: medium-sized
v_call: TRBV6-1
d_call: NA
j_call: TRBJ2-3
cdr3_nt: TGTGCCAGCAGGGGCGACCTCTTTCGCACAGATACGCAGTATTTT
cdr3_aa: CASRGDLFRTDTQYF

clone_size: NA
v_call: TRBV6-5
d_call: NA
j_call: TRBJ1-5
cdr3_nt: TGTGCCAGCAGTGATCGGGCTACGGGGTCCCAGCCCCAGCATTTT
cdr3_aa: CASSDRATGSQPQHF

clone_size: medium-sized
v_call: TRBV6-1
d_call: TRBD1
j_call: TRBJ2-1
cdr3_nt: TGTGCCAGCAGCAAAGGGGGCGACAATGAGCAGTTCTTC
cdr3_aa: CASSKGGDNEQFF

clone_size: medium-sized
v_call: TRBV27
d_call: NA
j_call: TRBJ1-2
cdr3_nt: TGTGCCAGCAGCTCGCCAGGGAGGCAGGGTAACTCCGGCGGCTACACCTTC
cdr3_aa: CASSSPGRQGNSGGYTF

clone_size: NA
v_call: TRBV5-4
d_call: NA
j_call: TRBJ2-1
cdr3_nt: TGTGCCAGCAGCTTGGCCGTGGATTACAATGAGCAGTTCTTC
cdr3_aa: CASSLAVDYNEQFF

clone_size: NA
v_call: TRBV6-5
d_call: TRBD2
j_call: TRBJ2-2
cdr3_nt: TGTGCCAGCAGCGAGCGAGCGGGAGCCACCGGGGAGCTGTTTTTT
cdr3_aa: CASSERAGATGELFF

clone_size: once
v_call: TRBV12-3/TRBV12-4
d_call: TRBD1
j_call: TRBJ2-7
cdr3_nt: TGTGCCAGCAGTGAGACAGGGTCCTACGAGCAGTACTTC
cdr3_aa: CASSETGSYEQYF

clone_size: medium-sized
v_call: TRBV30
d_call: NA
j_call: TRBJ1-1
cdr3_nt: TGTGCCTGGAGCGCTCAGTTGAACACTGAAGCTTTCTTT
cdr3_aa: CAWSAQLNTEAFF

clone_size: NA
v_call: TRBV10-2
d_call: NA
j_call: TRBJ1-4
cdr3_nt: TGCGCCAGCAGTGAGTCCCCCCCAGCGATAGCAACTAATGAAAAACTGTTTTTT
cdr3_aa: CASSESPPAIATNEKLFF

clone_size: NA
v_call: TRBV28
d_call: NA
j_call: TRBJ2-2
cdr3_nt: TGTGCCAGCAGTGCCCCGAGCCGGGAGCTGTTTTTT
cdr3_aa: CASSAPSRELFF

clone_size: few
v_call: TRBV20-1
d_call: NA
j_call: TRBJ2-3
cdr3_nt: TGCAGTGCCCTACGGGGCGCAGGCACAGATACGCAGTATTTT
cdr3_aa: CSALRGAGTDTQYF

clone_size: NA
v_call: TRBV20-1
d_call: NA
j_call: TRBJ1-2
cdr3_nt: TGCAGTGCTAGCCAGGGAGTAAACTATGGCTACACCTTC
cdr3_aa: CSASQGVNYGYTF

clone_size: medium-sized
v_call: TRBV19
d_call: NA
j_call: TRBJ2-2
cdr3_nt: TGTGCCAGTACCCCTTGGAACACCGGGGAGCTGTTTTTT
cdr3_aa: CASTPWNTGELFF

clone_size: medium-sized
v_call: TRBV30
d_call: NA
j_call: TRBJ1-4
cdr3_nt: TGTGCCTGGAGCCCCAAGGGGCAGGGTCGAAATGAAAAACTGTTTTTT
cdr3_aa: CAWSPKGQGRNEKLFF

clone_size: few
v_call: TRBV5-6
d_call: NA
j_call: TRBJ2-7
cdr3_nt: TGTGCCAGCAGCTCGGACGGTGGATGGTCCTACGAGCAGTACTTC
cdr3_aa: CASSSDGGWSYEQYF

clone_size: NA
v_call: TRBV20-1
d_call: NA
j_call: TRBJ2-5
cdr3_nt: TGCAGTGCCCCCTCCGCGGGGACCCAGTACTTC
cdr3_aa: CSAPSAGTQYF

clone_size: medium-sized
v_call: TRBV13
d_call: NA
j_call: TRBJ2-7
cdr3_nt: TGTGCCAGCAGCGACCGGGACTCGCCGGCCTACGAGCAGTACTTC
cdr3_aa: CASSDRDSPAYEQYF

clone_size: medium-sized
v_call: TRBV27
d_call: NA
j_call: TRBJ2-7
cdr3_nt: TGTGCCAGCAGTTTTTCCTTCCAGGGATCTTCCGAGCAGTACTTC
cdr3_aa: CASSFSFQGSSEQYF

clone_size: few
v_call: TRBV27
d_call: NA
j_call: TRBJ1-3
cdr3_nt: TGTGCCAGCAGTCCAAGGGGGAATGCTGGAAACACCATATATTTT
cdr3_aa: CASSPRGNAGNTIYF

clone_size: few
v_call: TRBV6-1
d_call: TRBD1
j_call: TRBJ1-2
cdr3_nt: TGTGCCAGCAGTGAACACGGGACAGGGGATGGCTACACCTTC
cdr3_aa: CASSEHGTGDGYTF

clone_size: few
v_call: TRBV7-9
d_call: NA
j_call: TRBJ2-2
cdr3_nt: TGTGCCAGCAGCTTAGGGGGGGAAGAAGGGGAGCTGTTTTTT
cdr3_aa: CASSLGGEEGELFF

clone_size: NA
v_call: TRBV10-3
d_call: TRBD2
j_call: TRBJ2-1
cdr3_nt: TGTGCCATCAGGACGGGTAGCGGGGGGGCCCTTTTGGATGAGCAGTTCTTC
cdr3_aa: CAIRTGSGGALLDEQFF

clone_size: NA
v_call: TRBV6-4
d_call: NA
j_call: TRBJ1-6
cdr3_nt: TGTGCCAGCAGTGAGATGGGCCAGGGGATTTCACCCCTCCACTTT
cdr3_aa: CASSEMGQGISPLHF

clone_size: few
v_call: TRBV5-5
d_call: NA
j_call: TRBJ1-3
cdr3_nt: TGTGCCAGCAGCTCCAGCCCGAGGGGCGACTCTGGAAACACCATATATTTT
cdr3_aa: CASSSSPRGDSGNTIYF

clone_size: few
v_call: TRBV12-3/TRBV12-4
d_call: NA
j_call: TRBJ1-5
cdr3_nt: TGTGCCAGCAACCCTGGTAGGGATCAGCCCCAGCATTTT
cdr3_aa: CASNPGRDQPQHF